These 32 T cell receptor beta chains share one sample of origin, sequenced in a study of blood T cell repertoires in COVID-19. Here immunoSEQ multiplex PCR was the method, and the copy in TCRdb shows in-frame clones only, minus some. This repertoire shows over 80,000 clones, 75% found once; its top ten account for around 4.4%. The sample was peripheral blood. The receptors stem from a woman in her forties or fifties with acute or convalescent COVID-19.

The chain carries TRBV6-5 and TRBJ2-3; D remains ambiguous. The CDR3 sequence is 13 residues long. CDR1 is MNHEY and CDR2 is SVGAGI in the germline V gene. V lost 7 bases, J lost 10 bases, and 18 bases lay in between. The CDR3 reads CASKSAPVDPQYF. The DNA for the CDR3 is TGTGCCAGCAAATCCGCTCCAGTTGATCCGCAGTATTTT.

The gene calls are TRBV7-2 and TRBJ2-3, with a tentative D call TRBD2 (6 bases). The CDR3 covers 13 residues. Trimming removed 5 bases from V and 2 bases from J, with 8 bases in between. Germline V gene lookup returns CDR1 SGHTA and CDR2 FQGNSA. The CDR3 here is CASSRGLTDTQYF. DNA for the CDR3: TGTGCCAGCAGCCGGGGACTCACAGATACGCAGTATTTT.

The rearrangement links TRBV6-6 to TRBJ1-6; 8 bases match TRBD1. The length of the CDR3 is 14 residues. Germline CDR1 reads MNHNY; CDR2 reads SVGAGI (reference sequence). The junction had 4 bases not matched to a gene; V was cut back by 5 bases and J by 7 bases. CDR3 residues: CASSAQGVNSPLHF. The CDR3 nucleotides read TGTGCCAGCAGTGCACAGGGGGTGAATTCACCCCTCCACTTT.

The sample holds a few counts of this clone. The chain carries TRBV13 and TRBJ1-1; D perhaps matches TRBD1 (5 bases). Germline lookup yields CDR1 PRHDT and CDR2 FYEKMQ (reference sequence). V was clipped by 6 bases and J by 1 base, with 9 bases between them. The CDR3 is 13 residues long. CDR3: CASSRQRNTEAFF. The CDR3 region has the DNA TGTGCCAGCAGTCGACAGAGGAACACTGAAGCTTTCTTT.

V usage is TRBV7-2 and J usage is TRBJ2-1, with 10 bases identical to TRBD1. This CDR3 is 14 amino acids long. Trimming at V came to 1 base and at J to 6 bases, leaving 0 bases not matched to a gene. Germline loops: CDR1 SGHTA, CDR2 FQGNSA. The DNA for the CDR3 is TGTGCCAGCAGCTTAGGGACAGGGGGCAATGAGCAGTTCTTC. Protein sequence: CASSLGTGGNEQFF.

The V call is TRBV6-5, the J call TRBJ1-5; perhaps TRBD1 as D (5 bases). Trimming removed 6 bases at V and 1 base at J, with 13 bases between. There are 15 residues in the CDR3. CDR1 and CDR2 (germline): MNHEY, SVGAGI. The CDR3 nucleotides are TGTGCCAGCAGCGCCTGGGGGGAAAGCAATCAGCCCCAGCATTTT. Translated, it gives CASSAWGESNQPQHF.

The chain carries TRBV3-1 (or the pseudogene TRBV3-2) and TRBJ1-6; a weak D match, TRBD1 (5 bases). The CDR3 has 15 residues. Trimming stripped 4 bases from V and 12 bases from J, with 19 bases between. CDR1 and CDR2 (germline): LGHDT, YNNKEL (reference sequence). The CDR3 protein is CASSPWTSRRVPLHF. As DNA, the CDR3 is TGTGCCAGCAGCCCCTGGACATCCAGGAGGGTACCCCTCCACTTT.

This sequence joins TRBV15 and TRBJ1-6; 10 bases agree with TRBD1. The CDR3 sequence is 16 residues long. J was trimmed by 10 bases and V by 0 bases; bases with no gene match: 6. Per germline, CDR1 LNHNV and CDR2 YYDKDF (reference sequence). The CDR3, as DNA: TGTGCCACCAGCAGAGACCTGACAGGGGGCAGATCACCCCTCCACTTT. Its translation: CATSRDLTGGRSPLHF.

The chain is built from TRBV11-2 and TRBJ2-7; no definite D call. Per the germline V gene, CDR1 is SGHAT and CDR2 is FQNNGV. The CDR3 has 11 residues. V was shortened by 4 bases and J by 2 bases, with 3 bases between the two germline ends. Here the CDR3 DNA reads TGTGCCAGCAGCTCTACCTACGAGCAGTACTTC. Translated, it gives CASSSTYEQYF.

V is TRBV28 and J is TRBJ1-1, with no clear D. The length of the CDR3 is 14 residues. Germline CDR1 is MDHEN and CDR2 is SYDVKM. The germline V and J ends were trimmed by 6 bases and 3 bases, with 14 bases remaining between them. CDR3 region: CASSPLESDTEAFF. The CDR3 coding sequence is TGTGCCAGCAGCCCATTAGAGTCGGACACTGAAGCTTTCTTT.

The chain employs TRBV15 and TRBJ2-5, with D hard to call. Deletions cut 3 bases from V and 2 bases from J, with 4 bases between. Germline V gene data show CDR1 as LNHNV and CDR2 as YYDKDF (reference sequence). The CDR3 length is 12 residues. CDR3 bases: TGTGCCACCAGCAGGGCACAAGAGACCCAGTACTTC. It is translated as CATSRAQETQYF.

This clone was counted only a few times. CDR3 nucleotides: TGCGCCAGCAGCAGCGTGGCCCCGGAAAGCACTGAAGCTTTCTTT. Its translation: CASSSVAPESTEAFF. The chain carries TRBV5-1 and TRBJ1-1, with unresolved D. This CDR3 has 15 residues. V was trimmed by 4 bases and J by 4 bases, leaving 17 bases between them. Germline assignment: CDR1 SGHRS and CDR2 YFSETQ.

The chain combines TRBV28 with TRBJ2-7; 8 bases map to TRBD1. With V trimmed by 1 base and J by 3 bases, 11 bases remained unmatched. The CDR3 is made up of 17 amino acids. The germline V gene has CDR1 MDHEN and CDR2 SYDVKM. Written as DNA, the CDR3 is TGTGCCAGCAGTTTATTAGGGGACAGGCTATTGGGCTACGAGCAGTACTTC. Translation: CASSLLGDRLLGYEQYF.

This clone has a handful of counts. This sequence joins TRBV9 and TRBJ1-4; D is unclear. In germline, CDR1 is SGDLS, CDR2 YYNGEE. The V gene lost 0 bases and the J gene lost 7 bases, with 10 bases spanning the gap. This CDR3 region has 14 residues. In DNA form, the CDR3 reads TGTGCCAGCAGCGTAGGAACGGTTTTTGAAAAACTGTTTTTT. Its protein is CASSVGTVFEKLFF.

The V and J genes are TRBV5-4 and TRBJ1-2, with 9 bases matching TRBD1. The V gene's germline CDR1 is SGHNT and CDR2 YYREEE (reference sequence). J gave up 4 bases and V 0 bases, and 7 bases lay outside the gene matches. CDR3 length equals 16 residues. CDR3 nucleotide sequence: TGTGCCAGCAGCTTGGGAGGGACAGGGAGCCTCTATGGCTACACCTTC. It encodes CASSLGGTGSLYGYTF.

The chain couples TRBV28 to TRBJ1-2; no definite D call. CDR3 length equals 11 residues. The germline gives CDR1 MDHEN, CDR2 SYDVKM. V was clipped by 6 bases and J by 6 bases, with 8 bases between them. CDR3 amino acids: CASRPEHGYTF. In nucleotides, the CDR3 is TGTGCCAGCAGACCGGAGCATGGCTACACCTTC.

This chain links TRBV7-8 with TRBJ1-2; 9 bases align to TRBD1. CDR1 and CDR2 from the germline V gene are SGHVS and FQNEAQ. This CDR3 is built from 13 residues. Unmatched junction bases numbered 5, after V lost 5 bases and J lost 7 bases. CDR3 in DNA: TGTGCCAGCAGCCGGACAGGGGAGGGTGGCTACACCTTC. It codes for CASSRTGEGGYTF.

The V and J genes are TRBV27 and TRBJ2-7; no clear D gene. Germline V lookup: CDR1 MNHEY, CDR2 SMNVEV (reference sequence). The CDR3 totals 13 residues. Trimming pared 5 bases from V and 3 bases from J, leaving 11 bases between. Written as DNA, the CDR3 is TGTGCCAGCAGTCCCAGACTGAGCTACGAGCAGTACTTC. Its protein is CASSPRLSYEQYF.

The chain recombines TRBV6-5 with TRBJ2-3; 13 positions match TRBD2. CDR3 length: 16 amino acids. Per the germline V gene, CDR1 is MNHEY and CDR2 is SVGAGI. V shed 0 bases and J 3 bases; nucleotides not matched to a gene: 0. This CDR3 is CASSYSLAGGTDTQYF. CDR3 nucleotide sequence: TGTGCCAGCAGTTACTCACTAGCGGGGGGGACAGATACGCAGTATTTT.

V usage is TRBV2 and J usage is TRBJ2-5, with 10 positions matching TRBD2. Germline trimming cut 5 bases from V and 4 bases from J; bases unmatched to any gene: 7. Per the germline V gene, CDR1 is SNHLY and CDR2 is FYNNEI. This CDR3 is built from 15 residues. The CDR3 loop reads CASSSSLAGAETQYF. As DNA, the CDR3 is TGTGCCAGCAGTTCGAGTCTAGCGGGGGCAGAGACCCAGTACTTC.

This clone was counted a single time. The rearrangement links TRBV5-1 to TRBJ2-7; 8 positions agree with TRBD1. J lost 5 bases, V lost 7 bases, and 8 bases had no gene match. From germline, CDR1 is SGHRS and CDR2 YFSETQ. The CDR3 loop spans 13 amino acids. The DNA for the CDR3 is TGCGCCAGCTGTCTGACAGGGGAACACGAGCAGTACTTC. This codes for CASCLTGEHEQYF.

The genes are TRBV6-5 and TRBJ1-2; 7 bases line up with TRBD1. The CDR3 runs 15 residues. V lost 4 bases and J lost 0; bases outside the gene matches: 5. The germline CDR1 and CDR2 sequences are MNHEY and SVGAGI. Here the CDR3 reads CASSSGQMANYGYTF. The DNA of the CDR3 is TGTGCCAGCAGTTCGGGACAGATGGCTAACTATGGCTACACCTTC.

The sample holds a few counts of this clone. This CDR3 is CAWSLLRQGARGYTF. For the CDR3, the DNA is TGTGCCTGGAGTCTCCTTAGGCAGGGGGCGAGGGGCTACACCTTC. The V and J genes are TRBV30 and TRBJ1-2; 8 bases are a match to TRBD1. The CDR3 runs to 15 residues. Germline CDR1 reads GTSNPN; CDR2 reads SVGIG (reference sequence). V was clipped by 2 bases and J by 8 bases; unmatched bases: 13.

The V and J genes are TRBV4-2 and TRBJ1-5; TRBD1 aligns across 9 bases. CDR3 length: 15 amino acids. V gave up 5 bases and J gave up 2 bases; unmatched junction bases: 4. Germline V gene sequence: CDR1 LGHNA, CDR2 YNFKEQ. In DNA form, the CDR3 reads TGTGCCAGCAGCTCGGGACAGGGCGGCAATCAGCCCCAGCATTTT. Its protein product is CASSSGQGGNQPQHF.

This clone appeared a few times. This chain joins TRBV25-1 and TRBJ2-7, with D hard to call. This CDR3 region has 12 residues. V was pared by 1 base and J by 4 bases, with 5 bases between. Germline-derived CDR1 and CDR2 are MGHDK and SYGVNS. In DNA form, the CDR3 reads TGTGCCAGCAGTGAATTCCCGTACGAGCAGTACTTC. This translates into CASSEFPYEQYF.

CDR3 protein: CASSVAGGAGEQYF. The CDR3, as DNA: TGTGCCAGCAGCGTAGCGGGGGGGGCCGGGGAGCAGTACTTC. V is TRBV9 and J is TRBJ2-7; 8 bases match TRBD2. The trim removed 0 bases at V and 7 bases at J, leaving 6 bases unmatched. Germline CDR1 reads SGDLS; CDR2 reads YYNGEE. CDR3 length equals 14 residues.

The V gene is TRBV7-9, the J gene TRBJ1-3; D unresolved. The CDR3 is 13 amino acids. The V and J ends lost 1 base and 4 bases respectively, with 5 bases between them. Per germline, CDR1 SEHNR and CDR2 FQNEAQ (reference sequence). CDR3 region: CASSLVRGNTIYF. CDR3 in DNA: TGTGCCAGCAGCTTAGTGAGGGGAAACACCATATATTTT.

This clone was detected only once. CDR3 amino acids: CASSPRPGKAGYTF. CDR3 in DNA: TGTGCCAGCTCACCACGTCCAGGGAAAGCTGGCTACACCTTC. This sequence joins TRBV18 and TRBJ1-2; possible D gene TRBD1, 5 bases. This CDR3 contains 14 residues. Looked up from germline, CDR1 is KGHSH and CDR2 is LQKENI. With 1 base removed from V and 7 bases from J, the gap between germline ends came to 13 bases.

The chain uses TRBV27 and TRBJ1-1, with 7 bases matching TRBD1. The CDR3 spans 15 residues. The J segment lost 4 bases and the V segment lost 5 bases, leaving 10 bases of the junction unmatched. Germline V gene data show CDR1 as MNHEY and CDR2 as SMNVEV (reference sequence). CDR3 sequence: CASSPGTDLATEAFF. Here the CDR3 DNA reads TGTGCCAGCAGTCCGGGGACAGACTTGGCCACTGAAGCTTTCTTT.

This CDR3 is CASSGTRANTGELFF. As DNA, the CDR3 is TGTGCCAGCAGTGGGACTAGAGCGAACACCGGGGAGCTGTTTTTT. The genes are TRBV2 and TRBJ2-2, with 7 bases lining up with TRBD2. Germline V gene sequence: CDR1 SNHLY, CDR2 FYNNEI. V lost 4 bases, J lost 0 bases, and 2 bases stayed unmatched. The CDR3 has 15 amino acids.

This clone was counted a few times. V gene TRBV28 combines with J gene TRBJ1-4; D might be TRBD1 (5 bases). There are 12 residues in the CDR3. Trimming cost V 6 bases and J 8 bases, with 10 bases left between them. CDR1 and CDR2 (germline): MDHEN, SYDVKM. CDR3 sequence: CASRSGPEKLFF. CDR3 coding DNA: TGTGCCAGCAGGTCAGGGCCCGAAAAACTGTTTTTT.

With regard to this clone: The junction does not match germline at one end; this may be a read error. This chain connects TRBV15 to TRBJ1-5; D is unclear. The germline V gene has CDR1 LNHNV and CDR2 YYDKDF (reference sequence). The length of the CDR3 is 12 residues. The CDR3 here is CATSGDKQPQHF. Here the CDR3 DNA reads TGTGCCACCAGCGGAGACAAACAGCCCCAGCATTTT.